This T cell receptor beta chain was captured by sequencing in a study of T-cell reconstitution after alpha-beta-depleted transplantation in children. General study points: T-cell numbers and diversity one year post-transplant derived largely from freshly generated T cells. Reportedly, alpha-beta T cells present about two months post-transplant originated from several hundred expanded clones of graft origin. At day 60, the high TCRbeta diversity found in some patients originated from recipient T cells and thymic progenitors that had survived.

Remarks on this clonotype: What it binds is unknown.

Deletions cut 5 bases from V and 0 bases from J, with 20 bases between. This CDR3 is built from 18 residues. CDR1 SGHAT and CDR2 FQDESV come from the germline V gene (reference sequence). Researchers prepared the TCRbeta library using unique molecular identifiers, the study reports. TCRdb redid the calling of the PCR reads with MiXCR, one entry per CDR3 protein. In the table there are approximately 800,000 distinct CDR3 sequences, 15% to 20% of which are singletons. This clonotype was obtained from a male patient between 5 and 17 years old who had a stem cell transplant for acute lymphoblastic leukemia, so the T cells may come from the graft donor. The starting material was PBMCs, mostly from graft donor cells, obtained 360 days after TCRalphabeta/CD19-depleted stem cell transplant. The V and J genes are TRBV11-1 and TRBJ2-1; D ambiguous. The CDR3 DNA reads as TGTGCCAGCAGCCGTGGTCCCCGAGGCCGTGGCTCCTACAATGAGCAGTTCTTC. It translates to CASSRGPRGRGSYNEQFF. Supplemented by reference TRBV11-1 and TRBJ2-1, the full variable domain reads EAEVAQSPRYKITEKSQAVAFWCDPISGHATLYWYRQILGQGPELLVQFQDESVVDDSQLPKDRFSAERLKGVDSTLKIQPAELGDSAMYLCASSRGPRGRGSYNEQFFGPGTRLTVL.